One and the same sample provided the 17 T cell receptor beta chains below, sequenced in a study of shared clonotypes between healthy human individuals. Using immunoSEQ multiplex PCR, the repertoire was profiled, and TCRdb retains in-frame clones only, with some absent. The data contain around 2.5 million clones, more than 85% of them singletons. The sample taken for sequencing was naive CD4+ T cells from PBMCs. Subset of the sample: CD45RA+ positively selected. These receptors all stem from a man younger than 30 in good health. Some clones in this sample may be carry-over from other donors' samples.

The chain joins TRBV9 to TRBJ1-1; D not certain. V was shortened by 0 bases and J by 3 bases, with 6 bases between the two germline ends. Germline CDR1 reads SGDLS; CDR2 reads YYNGEE. The CDR3 extends over 13 amino acids. The CDR3 loop reads CASSVEWDTEAFF. CDR3 sequence (DNA): TGTGCCAGCAGCGTAGAGTGGGACACTGAAGCTTTCTTT. Full variable domain (remainder filled in from reference TRBV9 and TRBJ1-1): DSGVTQTPKHLITATGQRVTLRCSPRSGDLSVYWYQQSLDQGLQFLIQYYNGEERAKGNILERFSAQQFPDLHSELNLSSLELGDSALYFCASSVEWDTEAFFGQGTRLTVV.

J is TRBJ2-7 and V is TRBV14, with D perhaps matching TRBD2 (5 bases). V lost 5 bases, J lost 2 bases, and 16 bases lay in between. CDR1 SGHDN and CDR2 FVKESK come from the germline V gene. This CDR3 is 15 amino acids long. Written as DNA, the CDR3 is TGTGCCAGCAGCGGCCGGACTTCGACCACCTACGAGCAGTACTTC. This codes for CASSGRTSTTYEQYF.

The V gene is TRBV2, the J gene TRBJ2-2, with no clear D. The germline V and J ends were trimmed by 7 bases and 3 bases, with 12 bases remaining between them. The CDR3 covers 14 residues. Germline V gene sequence: CDR1 SNHLY, CDR2 FYNNEI. CDR3 in amino acids: CASIPGLHTGELFF. The CDR3 DNA follows: TGTGCCAGCATCCCCGGGCTGCACACCGGGGAGCTGTTTTTT.

CDR3 DNA: TGTGCCAGCAGCCGGGCCGGCTATGGCTACACCTTC. It codes for CASSRAGYGYTF. The gene calls are TRBV14 and TRBJ1-2; no firm D call. The germline V gene has CDR1 SGHDN and CDR2 FVKESK. The germline V and J ends were trimmed by 4 bases and 4 bases, with 7 bases remaining between them. This CDR3 is 12 amino acids long.

V and J are TRBV28 and TRBJ2-3, with D possibly called TRBD1 or TRBD2 (7 bases each). Germline loops: CDR1 MDHEN, CDR2 SYDVKM. V lost 4 bases and J 6 bases, leaving 17 bases between the germline ends. The CDR3 runs 15 residues. The CDR3, as DNA: TGTGCCAGCAGTTCCCGCAGGGGGGGAGTGGATACGCAGTATTTT. This encodes CASSSRRGGVDTQYF.

The chain joins TRBV14 to TRBJ1-2; unclear D gene. CDR3 size: 12 residues. The V gene's germline CDR1 is SGHDN and CDR2 FVKESK. Trimming left V 6 bases short and J 4 bases short, with 9 bases between. This CDR3 reads CASRAGGYGYTF. The CDR3 DNA sequence: TGTGCCAGCAGGGCAGGAGGCTATGGCTACACCTTC.

The rearrangement joins TRBV5-1 to TRBJ2-3; TRBD2 aligns across 11 bases. Germline V gene data show CDR1 as SGHRS and CDR2 as YFSETQ. The CDR3 extends over 16 amino acids. Trimming took 4 bases from V and 7 from J; bases not matched to a gene: 11. The CDR3 region is CASSPSSGRVGNTQYF. The DNA of the CDR3 is TGCGCCAGCAGCCCCAGTAGCGGGAGGGTCGGGAATACGCAGTATTTT.

The chain is built from TRBV11-2 and TRBJ2-7; 7 nucleotides agree with TRBD2. V trimming: 6 bases; J trimming: 3 bases; junction bases outside the gene matches: 5. The CDR3 length is 13 residues. From germline, CDR1 is SGHAT and CDR2 FQNNGV. CDR3 loop: CASRPTGGYEQYF. CDR3 bases: TGTGCCAGCAGACCAACGGGAGGCTACGAGCAGTACTTC.

The chain combines TRBV5-1 with TRBJ1-1, with 8 bases identical to TRBD1. The CDR3 is 15 amino acids. Unmatched junction bases numbered 7, after V lost 1 base and J lost 5 bases. Germline V gene lookup returns CDR1 SGHRS and CDR2 YFSETQ. The CDR3 reads CASSLSGGWGTEAFF. CDR3 in DNA: TGCGCCAGCAGCTTGTCAGGGGGCTGGGGGACTGAAGCTTTCTTT.

CDR3 region: CASSFRGDSYEQYF. The DNA for the CDR3 is TGCGCCAGCAGCTTTAGGGGGGACTCCTACGAGCAGTACTTC. V is TRBV5-1 and J is TRBJ2-7; D is perhaps TRBD1 or TRBD2 (6 bases each). The CDR3 covers 14 residues. Germline V gives CDR1 SGHRS, CDR2 YFSETQ. V lost 2 bases and J 0 bases, leaving 9 bases between the germline ends.

About this clone: One junction end disagrees with the germline gene, perhaps due to a read error. The V and J genes are TRBV2 and TRBJ2-7, with D unclear. This CDR3 is built from 15 residues. Germline lookup yields CDR1 SNHLY and CDR2 FYNNEI. The CDR3 region has the DNA TGTGCCAGCAGTGAAGCGCTTCACGGGTCCGACATTGAGGACTTC. Protein sequence: CASSEALHGSDIEDF.

About this clone: One junction end does not reproduce the germline sequence, and a read error may be involved. V and J are TRBV27 and TRBJ2-3; no clear D gene. From germline, CDR1 is MNHEY and CDR2 SMNVEV (reference sequence). CDR3 length equals 14 residues. CDR3: CAGSLLLRPDTQYF. The CDR3 nucleotides are TGTGCCGGCAGTTTACTACTACGGCCGGATACGCAGTATTTT.

V usage is TRBV28 and J usage is TRBJ1-1, with 9 bases identical to TRBD1. The V gene end was trimmed by 2 bases and the J gene end by 5 bases; junction bases not matched to a gene: 9. Germline V CDR1 and CDR2: MDHEN, SYDVKM. The CDR3 length is 16 residues. This CDR3 is CASSLSSGTGRTEAFF. CDR3 nucleotide sequence: TGTGCCAGCAGTTTAAGTAGCGGGACAGGGCGGACTGAAGCTTTCTTT.

The chain links TRBV6-5 to TRBJ2-1; 12 bases are a match to TRBD1. The V and J ends lost 6 bases and 7 bases, in that order; junction bases with no gene match: 7. This CDR3 is built from 15 residues. The germline gives CDR1 MNHEY, CDR2 SVGAGI. The CDR3 spells CASRSGTGGGNEQFF. CDR3 nucleotide sequence: TGTGCCAGCAGATCCGGGACAGGGGGCGGGAATGAGCAGTTCTTC.

This clone is a singleton in its sample. The J gene is TRBJ2-2, the V gene TRBV30, with D perhaps TRBD2 (6 bases). Germline CDR1 reads GTSNPN; CDR2 reads SVGIG (reference sequence). With 2 bases removed from V and 4 bases from J, the gap between germline ends came to 8 bases. The length of the CDR3 is 13 residues. The chain's CDR3 is CAWSFSGTGELFF. The CDR3 nucleotides read TGTGCCTGGAGTTTTAGCGGCACCGGGGAGCTGTTTTTT.

V usage is TRBV6-6 and J usage is TRBJ2-7; tentative D call: TRBD1 (5 bases). V lost 2 bases and J lost 3, with 11 bases in between. The CDR3 is 14 amino acids. Germline lookup yields CDR1 MNHNY and CDR2 SVGAGI (reference sequence). The CDR3 here is CASSYQDTNYEQYF. The CDR3 region has the DNA TGTGCCAGCAGTTACCAGGACACAAACTACGAGCAGTACTTC.

V usage is TRBV25-1 and J usage is TRBJ1-2, with D uncertain. The V end lost 2 bases, the J end lost 8 bases, and 12 bases lay between the germline ends. CDR1 MGHDK and CDR2 SYGVNS come from the germline V gene. The CDR3 runs 13 residues. The CDR3 coding sequence is TGTGCCAGCAGTGAAACGATCATGGGAGGCTACACCTTC. It specifies CASSETIMGGYTF.